This T cell receptor (beta chain) emerged from a study of vaccination effects on CD4 cells after COVID-19. Isolating CD4+ T cells followed approximately 11 days of culture. Each participant received a vaccine that was either BNT162b2 or mRNA-1273, given as two doses. The protocol was immunoSEQ multiplex PCR, while the TCRdb copy is restricted to in-frame clones and leaves out a portion. The data hold more than 60,000 clones, with 74% observed a single time. Concerning this clone itself: Its antigen is not known.

The clonotype was recovered from a human donor who received a COVID-19 vaccine. Sequences were derived from CD4+ T cells from PBMCs cultured without peptide, sampled after COVID-19 vaccination.

This CDR3 reads CASSSRTVSGANVLTF. DNA for the CDR3: TGTGCCAGCAGCTCGCGGACAGTCTCTGGGGCCAACGTCCTGACTTTC. This rearrangement joins TRBV7-3 to TRBJ2-6, with D tentatively TRBD1 (6 bases). V gave up 4 bases and J gave up 0 bases, with 10 bases separating them. CDR1 SGHTA and CDR2 FQGTGA come from the germline V gene. The CDR3 sequence is 16 residues long.